The present entry profiles one T cell receptor beta chain with its context. Its antigen is still unknown. These data originate in a study of T cell responses to AZD1222 COVID-19 vaccine. Notes on the study in general: At baseline, seropositivity was found in only six AZD1222 recipients.

The table came from immunoSEQ multiplex PCR; TCRdb's copy has only in-frame clones and leaves some out. The sample includes around 120,000 clones, approximately 92% of them seen just once. With 0 bases removed from V and 3 bases from J, the gap between germline ends came to 10 bases. The CDR3 consists of 15 residues. Germline-derived CDR1 and CDR2 are MNHEY and SVGAGI. The TCR comes from an adult who received the AZD1222 COVID-19 vaccine. Sequences were derived from peripheral blood, sampled 28 days after the second AZD1222 dose. The chain uses TRBV6-5 and TRBJ2-3, with D possibly TRBD2 on 6 matching bases. Here the CDR3 DNA reads TGTGCCAGCAGTTACTCAACGGGGGAAACAGATACGCAGTATTTT. This translates into CASSYSTGETDTQYF.